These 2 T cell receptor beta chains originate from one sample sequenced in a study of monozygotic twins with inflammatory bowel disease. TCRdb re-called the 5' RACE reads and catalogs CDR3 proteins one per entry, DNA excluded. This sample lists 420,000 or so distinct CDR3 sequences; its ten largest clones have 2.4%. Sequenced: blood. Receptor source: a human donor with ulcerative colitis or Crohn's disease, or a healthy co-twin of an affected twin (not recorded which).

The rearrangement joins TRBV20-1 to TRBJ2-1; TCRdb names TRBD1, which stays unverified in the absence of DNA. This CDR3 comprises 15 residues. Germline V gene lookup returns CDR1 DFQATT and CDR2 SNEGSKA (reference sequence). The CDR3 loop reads CSARDPGQGGDEQFF.

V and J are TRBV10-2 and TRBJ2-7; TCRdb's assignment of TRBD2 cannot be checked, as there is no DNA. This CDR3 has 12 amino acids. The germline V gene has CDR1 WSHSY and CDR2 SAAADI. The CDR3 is CASSATRNGQYF.